The 14 T cell receptor beta chains given below trace back to one sample, sequenced in a study of brain T cells in children with intractable seizures. The time point is: blood from clinic visit 5 months post-surgery; TSC patient then seizure free. Assay: immunoSEQ multiplex PCR; the TCRdb copy retains only in-frame clones and omits some. The sample consists of hundreds of thousands of clones, over 90% of them appearing once. The sequencing here drew on peripheral blood, taken about 5 months after surgery. These TCRs come from a boy younger than two with tuberous sclerosis and intractable seizures.

The V gene is TRBV4-1, the J gene TRBJ2-7; D may be TRBD2 (6 bases). V was cut by 0 bases and J by 7 bases, with 16 bases left in between. Germline V CDR1 and CDR2: MGHRA, YSYEKL. This CDR3 is built from 15 residues. In DNA form, the CDR3 reads TGCGCCAGCAGCCAAGACGGCGAGGCGGGACGGGAGCAGTACTTC. This encodes CASSQDGEAGREQYF.

The chain joins TRBV10-3 to TRBJ1-2; D not certain. V shed 6 bases and J shed 4 bases, with 12 bases lying between them. Looked up from germline, CDR1 is ENHRY and CDR2 is SYGVKD. This CDR3 spans 13 amino acids. The CDR3 nucleotides are TGTGCCATCAGCGATACATCTCCCTATGGCTACACCTTC. Its protein is CAISDTSPYGYTF.

V usage is TRBV18 and J usage is TRBJ2-1, with TRBD2 as a possible D gene (5 bases). This CDR3 is 17 amino acids long. CDR1 and CDR2 (germline): KGHSH, LQKENI. Trimming took off 6 bases at V and 0 bases at J, with 18 bases between the two ends. In DNA, the CDR3 is TGTGCCAGCTCTCAAACCCTCGGGGTTAACTCCTACAATGAGCAGTTCTTC. Protein product: CASSQTLGVNSYNEQFF.

This chain joins TRBV7-9 and TRBJ2-3, with 8 bases matching TRBD1. The germline V gene encodes CDR1 SEHNR and CDR2 FQNEAQ (reference sequence). V dropped 11 bases and J dropped 3; count of bases not matched to a gene: 13. This CDR3 is 15 amino acids long. This CDR3 reads CAYPGDRGGTDTQYF. DNA for the CDR3: TGTGCCTACCCTGGCGACAGGGGTGGAACAGATACGCAGTATTTT.

In DNA, the CDR3 is TGTGCCTGGGGGTTCGGGGAGCTGTTTTTT. Its translation: CAWGFGELFF. This sequence joins TRBV30 and TRBJ2-2; D unresolved. V lost 5 bases to trimming and J lost 7 bases, with 5 bases between them. This CDR3 is built from 10 residues. Germline CDR1 and CDR2: GTSNPN and SVGIG (reference sequence).

V is TRBV24-1 and J is TRBJ1-5, with 7 bases aligning to TRBD1. This CDR3 has 15 amino acids. Germline lookup yields CDR1 KGHDR and CDR2 SFDVKD. Losses at the gene ends were 3 bases for V and 4 bases for J; bases not matched to a gene: 5. The CDR3 DNA reads TGTGCCACCAGTGATACAGGGACAGTTAATCAGCCCCAGCATTTT. Translated: CATSDTGTVNQPQHF.

J is TRBJ1-1 and V is TRBV21-1. TRBV21-1 is a recognized pseudogene. The CDR3 covers 16 residues. CDR3 protein: CASSKGTRGPNTEAFF. CDR3 nucleotides: TGTGCCAGCAGCAAAGGGACCCGGGGCCCGAACACTGAAGCTTTCTTT.

The chain has TRBV13 and TRBJ1-3, with D possibly being TRBD1 (5 bases). The V and J ends lost 5 bases and 8 bases respectively, with 19 bases between them. The V gene's germline CDR1 is PRHDT and CDR2 FYEKMQ (reference sequence). This CDR3 has 15 amino acids. This CDR3 reads CASSLNAGLSDTIYF. Here the CDR3 DNA reads TGTGCCAGCAGCCTAAATGCAGGGTTATCGGACACCATATATTTT.

This chain uses TRBV7-8 with TRBJ2-2; D not resolved. Trimming pared 6 bases from V and 3 bases from J, leaving 11 bases between. Per the germline V gene, CDR1 is SGHVS and CDR2 is FQNEAQ. The CDR3 runs 14 residues. CDR3 coding DNA: TGTGCCAGCAGTAAGGTCGGCCACACCGGGGAGCTGTTTTTT. It yields the protein CASSKVGHTGELFF. Combining the CDR3 with reference TRBV7-8 and TRBJ2-2 gives the whole variable domain GAGVSQSPRYKVAKRGQDVALRCDPISGHVSLFWYQQALGQGPEFLTYFQNEAQLDKSGLPSDRFFAERPEGSVSTLKIQRTQQEDSAVYLCASSKVGHTGELFFGEGSRLTVL.

The V and J genes are TRBV2 and TRBJ2-7, with 8 bases aligning to TRBD2. The CDR3 sequence is 18 residues long. Unmatched junction bases numbered 19, after V lost 5 bases and J lost 4 bases. The V gene's germline CDR1 is SNHLY and CDR2 FYNNEI. Here the CDR3 DNA reads TGTGCCAGCAGTTTACCTCGGCGGCCGGGACTAGTCGTTTACGAGCAGTACTTC. Translated, it gives CASSLPRRPGLVVYEQYF.

This rearrangement joins TRBV5-1 to TRBJ1-4; D not resolved. The CDR3 is made up of 15 amino acids. Per germline, CDR1 SGHRS and CDR2 YFSETQ. Trimming removed 2 bases from V and 7 bases from J, with 15 bases in between. The CDR3, as DNA: TGCGCCAGCAGCTTCGGCCGTGGAGATCGTGAAAAACTGTTTTTT. This sequence encodes CASSFGRGDREKLFF.

This rearrangement joins TRBV6-2 or TRBV6-3 to TRBJ1-1; 7 positions match TRBD1. With 1 base clipped from V and 0 bases from J, the junction kept 2 bases outside the gene matches. Per germline, CDR1 MNHEY and CDR2 SVGEGT. CDR3 length: 15 residues. In DNA, the CDR3 is TGTGCCAGCAGTTACTTGGGACAGTTGAACACTGAAGCTTTCTTT. This sequence encodes CASSYLGQLNTEAFF.

This clone occurred once. The V call is TRBV12-5, the J call TRBJ2-5; D is undetermined. This CDR3 is 11 amino acids long. CDR1 LGHNT and CDR2 FRNRAP come from the germline V gene. The V and J ends lost 3 bases and 5 bases respectively, with 4 bases between them. This chain's CDR3 is CASGLRETQYF. The DNA for the CDR3 is TGTGCTAGTGGTTTAAGGGAGACCCAGTACTTC.

CDR3 DNA sequence: TGTGCCAGCAGACCTACTAGCGGGGGTTCCCAGTACTTC. Amino acids: CASRPTSGGSQYF. The J gene is TRBJ2-5, the V gene TRBV12-3 or TRBV12-4; 11 nucleotides match TRBD2. V dropped 6 bases and J dropped 9; count of bases not matched to a gene: 6. The CDR3 consists of 13 residues.